The present T cell receptor beta chain was sequenced within a study of blood T cell repertoires in COVID-19. Study-level background: COVID-19 samples collected from the United States, Italy and Spain covered acute and convalescent phases.

Here immunoSEQ multiplex PCR was the method, and the copy in TCRdb shows in-frame clones only, minus some. Among 45,000 to 50,000 clones listed, approximately 89% were seen once. Germline lookup yields CDR1 SGHVS and CDR2 FQNEAQ. The CDR3 is made up of 17 amino acids. Trimming took 5 bases from V and 6 from J; bases not matched to a gene: 15. Sequenced sample: peripheral blood. This receptor was obtained from a man over 45 with acute or convalescent COVID-19. The V and J genes are TRBV7-8 and TRBJ2-3; 9 positions match TRBD2. In DNA form, the CDR3 reads TGTGCCAGCAGCCCCCGTGGGGGAGCGGGGGGAGGCGATACGCAGTATTTT. It yields the protein CASSPRGGAGGGDTQYF.